These 24 T cell receptor beta chains were sequenced from one sample in a study of identical twins. MiXCR, applied by TCRdb to the 5' RACE reads, yields one record per CDR3 protein. This table has roughly 570,000 distinct CDR3 sequences, approximately 10% appearing once. These data were likewise used in another study, on yellow fever vaccine responses in identical twins.

The sample comprised PBMCs. These receptors came from a woman younger than 30 in good health.

The genes are TRBV2 and TRBJ2-7; D is tentatively TRBD1 or TRBD2 (5 bases each). Germline V gene data show CDR1 as SNHLY and CDR2 as FYNNEI. This CDR3 contains 13 residues. V lost 8 bases to trimming and J lost 2 bases, with 13 bases between them. The CDR3 DNA follows: TGTGCCAGCCATCGAGGGGACCCCTACGAGCAGTACTTC. Its protein product is CASHRGDPYEQYF.

The chain recombines TRBV15 with TRBJ2-3; TRBD2 matches at 10 bases. Germline V lookup: CDR1 LNHNV, CDR2 YYDKDF (reference sequence). V was pared by 0 bases and J by 6 bases, with 15 bases of the junction left unmatched. The CDR3 totals 19 residues. The CDR3 region has the DNA TGTGCCACCAGCAGAGATCTCCCCGGTGTAGCGGGAGGAGGGGATACGCAGTATTTT. Translation: CATSRDLPGVAGGGDTQYF. The whole variable domain, filled in from reference TRBV15 and TRBJ2-3, reads DAMVIQNPRYQVTQFGKPVTLSCSQTLNHNVMYWYQQKSSQAPKLLFHYYDKDFNNEADTPDNFQSRRPNTSFCFLDIRSPGLGDTAMYLCATSRDLPGVAGGGDTQYFGPGTRLTVL.

This clonotype has only a few counts. The V call is TRBV6-2 or TRBV6-3, the J call TRBJ1-1; D might be TRBD1 (6 bases). Trimming pared 5 bases from V and 6 bases from J, leaving 25 bases between. This CDR3 region has 17 residues. Germline CDR1 is MNHEY and CDR2 is SVGEGT. CDR3 DNA: TGTGCCAGCAGTATACACCGGGACACAATAGAGAATCCTGAAGCTTTCTTT. Amino acid sequence: CASSIHRDTIENPEAFF.

The CDR3 DNA reads as TGCAGTGCTAGAGATTCCGGTGGCTACACCTTC. It encodes CSARDSGGYTF. V and J are TRBV20-1 and TRBJ1-2, with D hard to call. This CDR3 spans 11 amino acids. CDR1 is DFQATT, CDR2 SNEGSKA, per germline (reference sequence). V was clipped by 0 bases and J by 7 bases, with 6 bases between them.

This chain connects TRBV4-3 to TRBJ2-1; TRBD2 matches 10 bases. The germline V gene has CDR1 LGHNA and CDR2 YSLEER. The CDR3 totals 17 residues. V lost 0 bases to trimming and J lost 4 bases; unmatched junction nucleotides: 6. The CDR3 loop is CASSQDRTSGPYNEQFF. In DNA form, the CDR3 reads TGCGCCAGCAGCCAAGATAGGACTAGCGGCCCTTACAATGAGCAGTTCTTC.

The sample holds one count of this clonotype. The chain links TRBV10-1 to TRBJ2-7, with TRBD1 identical over 8 bases. J was trimmed by 7 bases and V by 6 bases; bases with no gene match: 14. Germline V gene sequence: CDR1 WNHNN, CDR2 SYGVQD (reference sequence). The CDR3 runs 15 residues. The DNA for the CDR3 is TGCGCCAGCAGCCTCGGGCAGGACAGGGCTCAAGAGCAGTACTTC. The encoded protein is CASSLGQDRAQEQYF.

The J gene is TRBJ2-7, the V gene TRBV15; D remains unclear. CDR1 and CDR2 (germline): LNHNV, YYDKDF (reference sequence). V lost 1 base and J 3 bases, leaving 10 bases between the germline ends. The CDR3 covers 14 residues. CDR3 in amino acids: CATSRGGSHYEQYF. The CDR3 DNA reads TGTGCCACCAGCAGAGGAGGCAGCCACTACGAGCAGTACTTC.

The CDR3 DNA reads as TGTGCCAGCAGTTTAACGTCGGCAGGGATTAATGAGCAGTTCTTC. Translated: CASSLTSAGINEQFF. The chain uses TRBV12-3 or TRBV12-4 and TRBJ2-1; tentatively, D is TRBD1 (5 bases). The V gene lost 2 bases and the J gene lost 7 bases, with 15 bases spanning the gap. The CDR3 consists of 15 residues.

This clonotype was detected ten times or more. The V gene is TRBV7-9, the J gene TRBJ2-1, with a weak D call TRBD2 (6 bases). Germline V lookup: CDR1 SEHNR, CDR2 FQNEAQ (reference sequence). The CDR3 totals 15 residues. Trimming shortened V by 5 bases and J by 1 base, and 12 bases separated the two germline ends. CDR3 sequence reads: CASSPRAGSYNEQFF. The CDR3 nucleotides read TGTGCCAGCAGCCCGAGGGCGGGGTCCTACAATGAGCAGTTCTTC.

This clonotype was detected ten times or more. The chain links TRBV12-3 or TRBV12-4 to TRBJ1-2, with no clear D. There are 14 residues in the CDR3. The V end lost 0 bases, the J end lost 6 bases, and 11 bases lay between the germline ends. The CDR3 protein is CASSLAAISNGYTF. DNA of the CDR3: TGTGCCAGCAGTTTAGCGGCAATTTCGAATGGCTACACCTTC.

There are many counts of this clonotype. This chain connects TRBV5-1 to TRBJ1-1; perhaps TRBD1 as D (6 bases). V was shortened by 0 bases and J by 7 bases, with 13 bases between the two germline ends. This CDR3 has 14 amino acids. From germline, CDR1 is SGHRS and CDR2 YFSETQ. CDR3 DNA sequence: TGCGCCAGCAGCTTGGACGGGGGCAGAGATGAAGCTTTCTTT. It specifies CASSLDGGRDEAFF.

There are many counts of this clonotype. The chain uses TRBV20-1 and TRBJ2-7; possibly TRBD2 for D (6 bases). The germline V gene has CDR1 DFQATT and CDR2 SNEGSKA (reference sequence). The V end lost 4 bases, the J end lost 2 bases, and 15 bases lay between the germline ends. This CDR3 has 14 residues. The CDR3 DNA is TGCAGTGCTAATCCGGGACTCCCCACCTACGAGCAGTACTTC. The encoded protein is CSANPGLPTYEQYF.

The gene calls are TRBV27 and TRBJ2-2, with D maybe TRBD1 (7 bases). V was cut by 3 bases and J by 4 bases, with 18 bases left in between. The germline CDR1 and CDR2 sequences are MNHEY and SMNVEV (reference sequence). The CDR3 extends over 17 amino acids. As DNA, the CDR3 is TGTGCCAGCAGTTTGGAGGGGGCGAGCTTTAGCACCGGGGAGCTGTTTTTT. Its translation: CASSLEGASFSTGELFF.

V usage is TRBV2 and J usage is TRBJ2-1, with 12 bases that match TRBD2. V was pared by 4 bases and J by 6 bases, with 19 bases of the junction left unmatched. Germline V gene data show CDR1 as SNHLY and CDR2 as FYNNEI. This CDR3 spans 20 amino acids. The CDR3 spells CASSVLSGKLAGGVGNEQFF. The CDR3 DNA follows: TGTGCCAGCAGTGTTCTAAGCGGTAAACTAGCGGGAGGAGTGGGCAATGAGCAGTTCTTC.

This clonotype was detected ten times or more. The chain carries TRBV7-8 and TRBJ2-4; no clear D. The CDR3 is 16 residues long. V dropped 1 base and J dropped 0 bases, with 10 bases sitting between them. Germline V lookup: CDR1 SGHVS, CDR2 FQNEAQ. CDR3 region: CASSLVKGLAKNIQYF. DNA of the CDR3: TGTGCCAGCAGCTTAGTAAAGGGTCTAGCCAAAAACATTCAGTACTTC.

The chain combines TRBV23-1 with TRBJ2-7; no clear D gene. TRBV23-1 falls under the ORF class, with uncertain function. The CDR3 sequence is 12 residues long. V gave up 2 bases and J gave up 4 bases, with 6 bases separating them. CDR3 DNA: TGCGCCAGCAGTCAAATCCGGTACGAGCAGTACTTC. This encodes CASSQIRYEQYF.

Notes on this clonotype: Sequence at one end of the junction differs from germline and may be a read error. The rearrangement links TRBV5-1 to TRBJ2-3; D might be TRBD1 or TRBD2, each matching 5 bases. Germline V gives CDR1 SGHRS, CDR2 YFSETQ. This CDR3 is 14 amino acids long. CDR3 nucleotides: TGCGCCAGCAGCTTCGGGGACCTTCCAGATACGCAGAATTTT. Amino acids: CASSFGDLPDTQNF.

At least ten counts were recorded for this clonotype. The chain combines TRBV15 with TRBJ2-7; 7 positions match TRBD1. V shed 6 bases, J shed 2 bases, and the junction held 7 bases outside the gene matches. The CDR3 has 14 amino acids. Per the germline V gene, CDR1 is LNHNV and CDR2 is YYDKDF (reference sequence). Here the CDR3 reads CATSLYQGAYEQYF. CDR3 DNA sequence: TGTGCCACCAGTTTATACCAGGGGGCCTACGAGCAGTACTTC.

This clonotype has just a few counts. The chain recombines TRBV20-1 with TRBJ1-6; 8 bases match TRBD1. V was clipped by 2 bases and J by 8 bases; unmatched bases: 8. The CDR3 has 15 residues. Germline values: CDR1 DFQATT, CDR2 SNEGSKA (reference sequence). The CDR3 sequence: CSARPIQGAYSPLHF. The CDR3 nucleotides read TGCAGTGCTAGACCAATCCAGGGGGCCTATTCACCCCTCCACTTT.

The chain links TRBV5-1 to TRBJ2-7; D possibly matches TRBD1 or TRBD2 (5 bases each). Trimming removed 3 bases from V and 3 bases from J, with 16 bases in between. CDR1 is SGHRS and CDR2 is YFSETQ in the germline V gene. There are 15 residues in the CDR3. CDR3 loop: CASSYSGTEVYEQYF. The CDR3 nucleotides are TGCGCCAGCAGCTATTCCGGGACGGAGGTCTACGAGCAGTACTTC.

The chain has TRBV5-1 and TRBJ2-5; 12 positions agree with TRBD2. Trimming took 7 bases from V and 1 from J; bases not matched to a gene: 5. The CDR3 sequence is 15 residues long. Germline V lookup: CDR1 SGHRS, CDR2 YFSETQ. CDR3 in DNA: TGCGCCAGCCAGACTAGCGGGGGCGTCCAAGAGACCCAGTACTTC. Its translation is CASQTSGGVQETQYF.

The V and J genes are TRBV21-1 and TRBJ2-3; TRBD1 was called by the table and not checked on the DNA. TRBV21-1 is noted as a pseudogene. This CDR3 is 15 amino acids long. Here the CDR3 reads CASSKEDTSTDTQYF. CDR3 nucleotides: TGTGCCAGCAGCAAAGAGGACACGAGCACAGATACGCAGTATTTT.

As concerns this clonotype: One base away lies a much larger clone, so this may be a sequencing read error. The V gene is TRBV4-3, the J gene TRBJ2-1; 12 bases align to TRBD2. This CDR3 comprises 16 residues. Germline CDR1 and CDR2: LGHNA and YSLEER. The CDR3 loop is CAGSQDGLAGSNEQFF. In DNA, the CDR3 is TGCGCCGGCAGCCAAGATGGACTAGCGGGATCCAATGAGCAGTTCTTC.

The CDR3 DNA is TGTGCCAGTTTGACCTTAGCCAAAAACATTCAGTACTTC. Protein product: CASLTLAKNIQYF. V is TRBV6-2 or TRBV6-3 and J is TRBJ2-4, with D unclear. CDR3 length equals 13 residues. Germline values: CDR1 MNHEY, CDR2 SVGEGT. The V and J ends lost 9 bases and 0 bases respectively, with 9 bases between them.